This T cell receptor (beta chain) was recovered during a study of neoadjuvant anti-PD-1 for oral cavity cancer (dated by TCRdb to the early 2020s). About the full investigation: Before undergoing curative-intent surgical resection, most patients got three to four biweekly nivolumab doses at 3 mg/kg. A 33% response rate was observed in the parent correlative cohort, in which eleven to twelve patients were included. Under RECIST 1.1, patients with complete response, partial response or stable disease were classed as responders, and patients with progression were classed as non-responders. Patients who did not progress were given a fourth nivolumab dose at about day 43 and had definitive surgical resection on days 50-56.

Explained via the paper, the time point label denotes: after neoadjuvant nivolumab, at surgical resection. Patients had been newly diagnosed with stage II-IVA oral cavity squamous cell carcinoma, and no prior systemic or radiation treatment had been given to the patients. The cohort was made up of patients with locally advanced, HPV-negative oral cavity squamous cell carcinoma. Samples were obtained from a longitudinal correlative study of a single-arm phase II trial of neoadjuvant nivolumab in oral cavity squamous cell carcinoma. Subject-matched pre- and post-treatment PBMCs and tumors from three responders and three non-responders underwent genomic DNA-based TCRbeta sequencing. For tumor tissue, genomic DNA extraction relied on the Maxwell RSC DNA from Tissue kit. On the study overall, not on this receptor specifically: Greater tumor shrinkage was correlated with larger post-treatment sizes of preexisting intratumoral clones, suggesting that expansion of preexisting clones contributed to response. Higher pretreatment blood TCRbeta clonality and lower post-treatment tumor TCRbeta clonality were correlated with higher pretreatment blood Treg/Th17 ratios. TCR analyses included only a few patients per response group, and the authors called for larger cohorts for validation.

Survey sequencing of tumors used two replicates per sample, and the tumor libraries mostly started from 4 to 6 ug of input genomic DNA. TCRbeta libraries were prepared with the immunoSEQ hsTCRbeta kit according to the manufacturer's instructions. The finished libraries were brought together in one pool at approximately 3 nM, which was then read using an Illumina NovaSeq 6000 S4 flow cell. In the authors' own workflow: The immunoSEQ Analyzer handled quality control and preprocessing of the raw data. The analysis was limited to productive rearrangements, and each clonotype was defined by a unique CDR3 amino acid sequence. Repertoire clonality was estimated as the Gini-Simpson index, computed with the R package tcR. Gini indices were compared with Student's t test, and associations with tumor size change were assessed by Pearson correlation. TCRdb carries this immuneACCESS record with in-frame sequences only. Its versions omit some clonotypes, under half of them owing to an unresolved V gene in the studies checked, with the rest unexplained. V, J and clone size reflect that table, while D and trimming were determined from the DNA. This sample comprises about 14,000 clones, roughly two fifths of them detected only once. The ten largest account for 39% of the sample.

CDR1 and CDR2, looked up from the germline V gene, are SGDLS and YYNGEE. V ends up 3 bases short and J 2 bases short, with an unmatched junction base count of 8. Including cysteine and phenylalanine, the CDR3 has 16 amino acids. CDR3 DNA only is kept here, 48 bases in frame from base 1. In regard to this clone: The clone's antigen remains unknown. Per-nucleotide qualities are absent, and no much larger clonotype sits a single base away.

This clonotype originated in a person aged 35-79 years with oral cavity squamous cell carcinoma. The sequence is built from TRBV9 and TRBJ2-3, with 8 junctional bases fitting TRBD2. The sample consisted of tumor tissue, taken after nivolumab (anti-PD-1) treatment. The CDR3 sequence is CASSARTSLITDTQYF. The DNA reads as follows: TGTGCCAGCAGCGCTCGGACTAGCCTTATCACAGATACGCAGTATTTT.